This T cell receptor beta chain derives from a study of T-cell memory formation after mild COVID-19. TCRdb re-derived calls from the 5' RACE reads in MiXCR, one entry per CDR3 protein. The sample includes 550,000 to 700,000 distinct CDR3 sequences, 18% of them seen just once. This clonotype was recorded a few times. V shed 3 bases and J 9 bases; nucleotides not matched to a gene: 2. Germline assignment: CDR1 MNHNS and CDR2 SASEGT. The CDR3 contains 11 residues. The clonotype originates from an adult woman who had mild COVID-19 (a few samples of this study predate the infection). Cell type and time point are not known. The chain combines TRBV6-1 with TRBJ2-7; 7 bases map to TRBD2. Sequenced material: PBMCs or a T cell subset sorted from them (not recorded which). This chain's CDR3 is CASSEGRGQYF. The CDR3 DNA reads as TGTGCCAGCAGTGAGGGGAGGGGGCAGTACTTC.